This entry lists 12 T cell receptor beta chains sequenced from one sample in a study of blood T cell repertoires in COVID-19. Clones were read by immunoSEQ multiplex PCR, and TCRdb kept only the in-frame ones, dropping some. The table includes a few hundred thousand clones, about 91% detected once. Sequenced: peripheral blood. The receptors derive from a woman between 50 and 59 years old with COVID-19, enrolled during active disease.

The chain recombines TRBV19 with TRBJ1-2, with D possibly being TRBD1 (6 bases). Per the germline V gene, CDR1 is LNHDA and CDR2 is SQIVND (reference sequence). The CDR3 extends over 17 amino acids. Between the trimmed V and J ends, which lost 5 bases and 4 bases, there was a span of 23 bases. The CDR3 loop is CASSLQGASAPGYGYTF. In DNA form, the CDR3 reads TGTGCCAGTAGTTTACAGGGCGCGAGTGCCCCAGGCTATGGCTACACCTTC.

J is TRBJ2-1 and V is TRBV18, with a tentative D call TRBD1 (6 bases). Looked up from germline, CDR1 is KGHSH and CDR2 is LQKENI. The V end was cut by 3 bases, the J end by 6 bases, with 12 bases between. This CDR3 is 14 amino acids long. The DNA of the CDR3 is TGTGCCAGCTCACCTCTACAGGGAGTCAATGAGCAGTTCTTC. Its protein is CASSPLQGVNEQFF.

This sequence joins TRBV18 and TRBJ1-5; 9 bases are a match to TRBD1. This CDR3 has 16 amino acids. CDR1 KGHSH and CDR2 LQKENI come from the germline V gene. With 1 base clipped from V and 5 bases from J, the junction kept 6 bases outside the gene matches. For the CDR3, the DNA is TGTGCCAGCTCACCACTTAACAGGGGGCGGGATCAGCCCCAGCATTTT. This sequence encodes CASSPLNRGRDQPQHF.

The DNA for the CDR3 is TGTGCCAGCAGCTCCCTGGGACTAGCGGGGGCCCACACAGATACGCAGTATTTT. This codes for CASSSLGLAGAHTDTQYF. The genes are TRBV11-2 and TRBJ2-3; 14 positions agree with TRBD2. The CDR3 runs to 18 residues. J lost 2 bases, V lost 4 bases, and 8 bases had no gene match. CDR1 and CDR2 (germline): SGHAT, FQNNGV.

The chain is built from TRBV19 and TRBJ2-1; D may be TRBD2 (6 bases). The CDR3 covers 13 residues. Germline CDR1 reads LNHDA; CDR2 reads SQIVND (reference sequence). V gave up 3 bases and J gave up 7 bases, with 10 bases separating them. DNA for the CDR3: TGTGCCAGTAGTATGGGACTCCGAAATGAGCAGTTCTTC. This encodes CASSMGLRNEQFF.

The rearrangement links TRBV11-2 to TRBJ1-1; TRBD1 matches at 9 bases. The trim removed 3 bases at V and 0 bases at J, leaving 11 bases unmatched. Looked up from germline, CDR1 is SGHAT and CDR2 is FQNNGV. The CDR3 length is 18 residues. Here the CDR3 reads CASSLKTGTGILNTEAFF. The CDR3, as DNA: TGTGCCAGCAGCTTGAAAACCGGGACAGGGATTTTGAACACTGAAGCTTTCTTT.

The table lists this clone with a count of one. This chain uses TRBV5-6 with TRBJ1-3; D is uncertain. The germline V gene encodes CDR1 SGHDT and CDR2 YYEEEE. The CDR3 contains 14 residues. V was pared by 3 bases and J by 9 bases, with 16 bases between. This chain's CDR3 is CASSSPRLSRTIYF. CDR3 bases: TGTGCCAGCAGCTCCCCCCGCCTGTCGCGCACCATATATTTT. Full variable domain (outside the CDR3, taken from reference TRBV5-6 and TRBJ1-3): DAGVTQSPTHLIKTRGQQVTLRCSPKSGHDTVSWYQQALGQGPQFIFQYYEEEERQRGNFPDRFSGHQFPNYSSELNVNALLLGDSALYLCASSSPRLSRTIYFGEGSWLTVV.

The chain carries TRBV4-2 and TRBJ2-3; D is possibly TRBD2 (5 bases). CDR1 and CDR2 from the germline V gene are LGHNA and YNFKEQ. V lost 1 base and J 9 bases, leaving 20 bases between the germline ends. This CDR3 spans 16 amino acids. The chain's CDR3 is CASSQGGTSSGLTQYF. In DNA form, the CDR3 reads TGTGCCAGCAGCCAAGGAGGTACTAGTTCCGGTCTAACGCAGTATTTT.

The chain employs TRBV11-1 and TRBJ1-5, with D unresolved. Trimming removed 1 base at V and 1 base at J, with 5 bases between. The CDR3 has 14 amino acids. Per germline, CDR1 SGHAT and CDR2 FQDESV (reference sequence). The DNA for the CDR3 is TGTGCCAGCAGCTTAGGCGGGAGCAATCAGCCCCAGCATTTT. Its translation: CASSLGGSNQPQHF.

V gene TRBV3-1 (or the pseudogene TRBV3-2) combines with J gene TRBJ2-2; 7 bases are a match to TRBD2. The CDR3 is made up of 15 amino acids. Germline CDR1 reads LGHDT; CDR2 reads YNNKEL (reference sequence). Germline trimming cut 3 bases from V and 6 bases from J; bases unmatched to any gene: 7. The CDR3 protein is CASSHNWGGAGELFF. Here the CDR3 DNA reads TGTGCCAGCAGCCACAACTGGGGGGGAGCCGGGGAGCTGTTTTTT.

The rearrangement links TRBV19 to TRBJ2-1; D call uncertain. In germline, CDR1 is LNHDA, CDR2 SQIVND (reference sequence). The CDR3 is made up of 14 amino acids. Between the trimmed V and J ends, which lost 5 bases and 2 bases, there was a span of 10 bases. The CDR3 nucleotides read TGTGCCAGTAGTTCGGCGGCAGCCTACAATGAGCAGTTCTTC. The encoded protein is CASSSAAAYNEQFF.

This chain links TRBV4-1 with TRBJ2-1, with 10 bases that match TRBD1. Looked up from germline, CDR1 is MGHRA and CDR2 is YSYEKL. This CDR3 is 15 amino acids long. Trimming removed 3 bases from V and 6 bases from J; junction bases left unmatched: 5. CDR3 DNA sequence: TGCGCCAGCAGCCATCCGGGACAGGGGAGCAATGAGCAGTTCTTC. Amino acid sequence: CASSHPGQGSNEQFF.